This T cell receptor beta chain was identified in a study of blood T cell repertoires in COVID-19. In the study overall: Acute and convalescent COVID-19 samples came from the United States, Italy and Spain. In each case, the material was cDNA or gDNA derived from T cells, B-cell-depleted T cells, or PBMCs.

Germline V gene lookup returns CDR1 LNHDA and CDR2 SQIVND (reference sequence). J gave up 6 bases and V 5 bases, and 4 bases lay outside the gene matches. The length of the CDR3 is 16 residues. Original data processing: Estimation of nucleated cell counts relied on the amplification of reference gene primers. TCRdb's table, derived via immunoSEQ multiplex PCR, lists solely in-frame clones and lacks some. V, J and clone size reflect that table, while D and trimming were determined from the DNA. The sample consists of roughly 49,000 clones, 83% of them appearing once. Source material: peripheral blood. This receptor was obtained from a middle-aged man with acute or convalescent COVID-19. The chain carries TRBV19 and TRBJ2-2; 15 bases fit TRBD2. The CDR3 is CASSPRTSGGAGELFF. For the CDR3, the DNA is TGTGCCAGTAGTCCCAGGACTAGCGGGGGGGCCGGGGAGCTGTTTTTT.